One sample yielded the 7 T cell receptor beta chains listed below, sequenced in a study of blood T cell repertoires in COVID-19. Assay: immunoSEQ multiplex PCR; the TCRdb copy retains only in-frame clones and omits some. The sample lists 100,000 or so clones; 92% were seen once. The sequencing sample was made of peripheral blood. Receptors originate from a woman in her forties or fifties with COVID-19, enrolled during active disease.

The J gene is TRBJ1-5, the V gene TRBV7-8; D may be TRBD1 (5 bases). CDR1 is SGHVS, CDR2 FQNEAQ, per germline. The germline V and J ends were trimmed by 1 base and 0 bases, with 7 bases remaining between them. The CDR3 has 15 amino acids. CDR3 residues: CASSLGQYSNQPQHF. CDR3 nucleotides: TGTGCCAGCAGCTTAGGACAGTATAGCAATCAGCCCCAGCATTTT.

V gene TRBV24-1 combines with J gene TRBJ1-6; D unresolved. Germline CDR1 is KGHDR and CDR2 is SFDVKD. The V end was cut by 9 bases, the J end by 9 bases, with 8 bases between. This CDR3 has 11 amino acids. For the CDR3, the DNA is TGTGCCACCGGGCGCATTTCACCCCTCCACTTT. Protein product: CATGRISPLHF.

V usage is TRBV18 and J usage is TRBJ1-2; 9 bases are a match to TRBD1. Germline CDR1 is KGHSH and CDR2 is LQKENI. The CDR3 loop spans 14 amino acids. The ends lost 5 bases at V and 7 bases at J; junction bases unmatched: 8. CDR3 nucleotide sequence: TGTGCCAGCTCAACCAACAGGGGGCCGGGTGGCTACACCTTC. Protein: CASSTNRGPGGYTF. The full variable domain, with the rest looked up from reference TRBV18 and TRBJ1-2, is NAGVMQNPRHLVRRRGQEARLRCSPMKGHSHVYWYRQLPEEGLKFMVYLQKENIIDESGMPKERFSAEFPKEGPSILRIQQVVRGDSAAYFCASSTNRGPGGYTFGSGTRLTVV.

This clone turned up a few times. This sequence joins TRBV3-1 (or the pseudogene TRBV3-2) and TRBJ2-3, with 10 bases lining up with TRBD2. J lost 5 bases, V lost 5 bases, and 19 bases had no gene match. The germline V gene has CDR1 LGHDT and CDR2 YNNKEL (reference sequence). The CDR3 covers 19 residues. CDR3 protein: CASSALLAGPYFQGDTQYF. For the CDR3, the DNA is TGTGCCAGCAGCGCCTTACTAGCGGGGCCATATTTTCAGGGAGATACGCAGTATTTT.

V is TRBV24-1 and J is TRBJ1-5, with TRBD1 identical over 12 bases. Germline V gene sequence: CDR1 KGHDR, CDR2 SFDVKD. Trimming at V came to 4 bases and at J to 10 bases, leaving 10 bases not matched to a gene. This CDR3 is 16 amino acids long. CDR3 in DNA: TGTGCCACCAGTGAGACGGGACAGGGGGCGAGTGGTCCCCAGCATTTT. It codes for CATSETGQGASGPQHF.

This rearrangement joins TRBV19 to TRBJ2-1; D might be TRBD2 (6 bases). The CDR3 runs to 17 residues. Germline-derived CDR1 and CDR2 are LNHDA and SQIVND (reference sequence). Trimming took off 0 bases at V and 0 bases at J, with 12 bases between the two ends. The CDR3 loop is CASSIDHVGGSYNEQFF. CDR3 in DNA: TGTGCCAGTAGTATAGATCACGTGGGGGGCTCCTACAATGAGCAGTTCTTC.

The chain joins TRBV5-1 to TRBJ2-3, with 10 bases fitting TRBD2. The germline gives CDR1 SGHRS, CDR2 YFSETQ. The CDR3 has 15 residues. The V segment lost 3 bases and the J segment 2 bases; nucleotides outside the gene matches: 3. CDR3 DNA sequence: TGCGCCAGCAGCTCGGGACTAGCGCACACAGATACGCAGTATTTT. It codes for CASSSGLAHTDTQYF.